These T cell receptor beta chains were read from a single sample in a study of CD8+CD57+ T cells in acquired aplastic anemia. MiXCR, run by TCRdb on the reads, gives a single entry per CDR3 protein. The sample holds 110,000 or so distinct CDR3 sequences; under 65% are singletons and the top ten take around 27%. The sequenced sample was sorted CD4+, CD8+, or CD8+CD57+ T cells (not recorded which) from PBMCs. These receptor sequences come from a human donor with aplastic anemia. Each CDR3 is given with its conserved first and last residue. The order of the fields is V gene, J gene, D gene, clone size, CDR3 DNA, CDR3 protein. D genes are given only for firm matches. Some rows mark clone size as missing; the rest say once, few, many or name a class of expanded clone.

v_call: TRBV7-8
j_call: TRBJ2-1
d_call: .
clone_size: .
cdr3_nt: TGTGCCAGCAGCTTTTTGACAGGTGCGGATGAGCAGTTCTTC
cdr3_aa: CASSFLTGADEQFF

v_call: TRBV11-2
j_call: TRBJ2-7
d_call: TRBD2
clone_size: once
cdr3_nt: TGTGCCAGCAGCTACTCAGCAGGACTAGCGGGAGGGTACGAGCAGTACTTC
cdr3_aa: CASSYSAGLAGGYEQYF

v_call: TRBV7-2
j_call: TRBJ1-2
d_call: .
clone_size: few
cdr3_nt: TGTGCCAGCAGCACCCTCACACGGAACTATGGCTACACCTTC
cdr3_aa: CASSTLTRNYGYTF

v_call: TRBV20-1
j_call: TRBJ2-7
d_call: .
clone_size: .
cdr3_nt: TGCAGTGCTAGTGTTCCTAAAACCTACGAGCAGTACTTC
cdr3_aa: CSASVPKTYEQYF

v_call: TRBV10-3
j_call: TRBJ1-6
d_call: .
clone_size: few
cdr3_nt: TGTGCCATCAGTGAGGGGGATGATAATTCACCCCTCCACTTT
cdr3_aa: CAISEGDDNSPLHF

v_call: TRBV20-1
j_call: TRBJ2-5
d_call: TRBD2
clone_size: .
cdr3_nt: TGCAGTGCTAGGGTCTTCGGCCTAGCGGGGGGTCAGGAGACCCAGTACTTC
cdr3_aa: CSARVFGLAGGQETQYF

v_call: TRBV20-1
j_call: TRBJ2-7
d_call: .
clone_size: .
cdr3_nt: TGCAGTGCTAGAGAGTACTACGAGCAGTACTTC
cdr3_aa: CSAREYYEQYF

v_call: TRBV19
j_call: TRBJ2-7
d_call: TRBD1
clone_size: .
cdr3_nt: TGTGCCAGTAGCTTGACAGGGGGCGCCTACGAGCAGTACTTC
cdr3_aa: CASSLTGGAYEQYF

v_call: TRBV2
j_call: TRBJ1-2
d_call: .
clone_size: .
cdr3_nt: TGTGCCAGCAGTGAAGGGGGGGCAGTTCGGGGCTACACCTTC
cdr3_aa: CASSEGGAVRGYTF

v_call: TRBV2
j_call: TRBJ2-1
d_call: .
clone_size: .
cdr3_nt: TGTGCCAGCAGTGAAGTCCGCAGCTCCTACAATGAGCAGTTCTTC
cdr3_aa: CASSEVRSSYNEQFF

v_call: TRBV6-1
j_call: TRBJ1-1
d_call: .
clone_size: few
cdr3_nt: TGTGCCACCCAACCGTTCAGAGCGAACACTGAAGCTTTCTTT
cdr3_aa: CATQPFRANTEAFF

v_call: TRBV20-1
j_call: TRBJ2-5
d_call: .
clone_size: .
cdr3_nt: TGCAGTGCTAGTGACAGGCAAGAGACCCAGTACTTC
cdr3_aa: CSASDRQETQYF

v_call: TRBV20-1
j_call: TRBJ2-7
d_call: TRBD2
clone_size: .
cdr3_nt: TGCAGTGCTCGGACTAGCGGGAGACTTTCCTACGAGCAGTACTTC
cdr3_aa: CSARTSGRLSYEQYF

v_call: TRBV15
j_call: TRBJ2-7
d_call: TRBD1
clone_size: .
cdr3_nt: TGTGCCAGCAGTCCCACAGGGGGCCCCACCTACGAGCAGTACTTC
cdr3_aa: CASSPTGGPTYEQYF

v_call: TRBV24-1
j_call: TRBJ1-1
d_call: .
clone_size: .
cdr3_nt: TGTGCCACCAGGGGAGCAGGGTGGACTGAAGCTTTCTTT
cdr3_aa: CATRGAGWTEAFF

v_call: TRBV24-1
j_call: TRBJ2-2
d_call: TRBD1
clone_size: .
cdr3_nt: TGTGCCACCAGTGATCCACAGGGGGCAAAAGACACCGGGGAGCTGTTTTTT
cdr3_aa: CATSDPQGAKDTGELFF

v_call: TRBV28
j_call: TRBJ1-2
d_call: TRBD1
clone_size: .
cdr3_nt: TGTGCCAGCAGTTTACCCATGACAGGGAACTCTGGCTACACCTTC
cdr3_aa: CASSLPMTGNSGYTF

v_call: TRBV25-1
j_call: TRBJ2-3
d_call: TRBD2
clone_size: many
cdr3_nt: TGTGCCAGCAGTGAATCTGGGACTAGCGGGGGCCCTAGCACAGATACGCAGTATTTT
cdr3_aa: CASSESGTSGGPSTDTQYF

v_call: TRBV2
j_call: TRBJ1-2
d_call: .
clone_size: once
cdr3_nt: TGTGCCAGCAGTCCAGGGTTCGGCTACACCTTC
cdr3_aa: CASSPGFGYTF

v_call: TRBV20-1
j_call: TRBJ2-2
d_call: TRBD2
clone_size: many
cdr3_nt: TGCAGTGCTAGAGATCTCGGGGGAGGGGTGGTAGGGCACACCGGGGAGCTGTTTTTT
cdr3_aa: CSARDLGGGVVGHTGELFF

v_call: TRBV2
j_call: TRBJ1-6
d_call: TRBD1
clone_size: once
cdr3_nt: TGTGCCAGCAGCAACGACAGGGTAAAAGGATCACCCCTCCACTTT
cdr3_aa: CASSNDRVKGSPLHF

v_call: TRBV10-3
j_call: TRBJ1-1
d_call: .
clone_size: .
cdr3_nt: TGTGCCATCAGTGATGGCAAGCAAAACACTGAAGCTTTCTTT
cdr3_aa: CAISDGKQNTEAFF

v_call: TRBV12-3/TRBV12-4
j_call: TRBJ2-4
d_call: TRBD2
clone_size: .
cdr3_nt: TGTGCCAGCAGTAGCGGGAGTGGTGCCAAAAACATTCAGTACTTC
cdr3_aa: CASSSGSGAKNIQYF

v_call: TRBV15
j_call: TRBJ2-7
d_call: .
clone_size: .
cdr3_nt: TGTGCCACCAGCAGACCTAAACAGGAATATCCCTACGAGCAGTACTTC
cdr3_aa: CATSRPKQEYPYEQYF

v_call: TRBV10-2
j_call: TRBJ1-1
d_call: .
clone_size: .
cdr3_nt: TGCGCCAGCAGTGACGGTGGGGGCACTGAAGCTTTCTTT
cdr3_aa: CASSDGGGTEAFF

v_call: TRBV7-2
j_call: TRBJ1-1
d_call: .
clone_size: .
cdr3_nt: TGTGCCAGCAGCTTAGGCGGGACTAAGGTGACTGAAGCTTTCTTT
cdr3_aa: CASSLGGTKVTEAFF

v_call: TRBV5-1
j_call: TRBJ2-7
d_call: .
clone_size: .
cdr3_nt: TGCGCCAGCAGCTTGGTGGGGCGAGGGGACGAGCAGTACTTC
cdr3_aa: CASSLVGRGDEQYF

v_call: TRBV2
j_call: TRBJ1-1
d_call: .
clone_size: .
cdr3_nt: TGTGCCGGAGAGGAGTGGCGAAACACTGAAGCTTTCTTT
cdr3_aa: CAGEEWRNTEAFF

v_call: TRBV11-1
j_call: TRBJ2-5
d_call: TRBD2
clone_size: .
cdr3_nt: TGTGCCAGCAGCTCGACGGGGGGGCACACCTTTCAAGAGACCCAGTACTTC
cdr3_aa: CASSSTGGHTFQETQYF